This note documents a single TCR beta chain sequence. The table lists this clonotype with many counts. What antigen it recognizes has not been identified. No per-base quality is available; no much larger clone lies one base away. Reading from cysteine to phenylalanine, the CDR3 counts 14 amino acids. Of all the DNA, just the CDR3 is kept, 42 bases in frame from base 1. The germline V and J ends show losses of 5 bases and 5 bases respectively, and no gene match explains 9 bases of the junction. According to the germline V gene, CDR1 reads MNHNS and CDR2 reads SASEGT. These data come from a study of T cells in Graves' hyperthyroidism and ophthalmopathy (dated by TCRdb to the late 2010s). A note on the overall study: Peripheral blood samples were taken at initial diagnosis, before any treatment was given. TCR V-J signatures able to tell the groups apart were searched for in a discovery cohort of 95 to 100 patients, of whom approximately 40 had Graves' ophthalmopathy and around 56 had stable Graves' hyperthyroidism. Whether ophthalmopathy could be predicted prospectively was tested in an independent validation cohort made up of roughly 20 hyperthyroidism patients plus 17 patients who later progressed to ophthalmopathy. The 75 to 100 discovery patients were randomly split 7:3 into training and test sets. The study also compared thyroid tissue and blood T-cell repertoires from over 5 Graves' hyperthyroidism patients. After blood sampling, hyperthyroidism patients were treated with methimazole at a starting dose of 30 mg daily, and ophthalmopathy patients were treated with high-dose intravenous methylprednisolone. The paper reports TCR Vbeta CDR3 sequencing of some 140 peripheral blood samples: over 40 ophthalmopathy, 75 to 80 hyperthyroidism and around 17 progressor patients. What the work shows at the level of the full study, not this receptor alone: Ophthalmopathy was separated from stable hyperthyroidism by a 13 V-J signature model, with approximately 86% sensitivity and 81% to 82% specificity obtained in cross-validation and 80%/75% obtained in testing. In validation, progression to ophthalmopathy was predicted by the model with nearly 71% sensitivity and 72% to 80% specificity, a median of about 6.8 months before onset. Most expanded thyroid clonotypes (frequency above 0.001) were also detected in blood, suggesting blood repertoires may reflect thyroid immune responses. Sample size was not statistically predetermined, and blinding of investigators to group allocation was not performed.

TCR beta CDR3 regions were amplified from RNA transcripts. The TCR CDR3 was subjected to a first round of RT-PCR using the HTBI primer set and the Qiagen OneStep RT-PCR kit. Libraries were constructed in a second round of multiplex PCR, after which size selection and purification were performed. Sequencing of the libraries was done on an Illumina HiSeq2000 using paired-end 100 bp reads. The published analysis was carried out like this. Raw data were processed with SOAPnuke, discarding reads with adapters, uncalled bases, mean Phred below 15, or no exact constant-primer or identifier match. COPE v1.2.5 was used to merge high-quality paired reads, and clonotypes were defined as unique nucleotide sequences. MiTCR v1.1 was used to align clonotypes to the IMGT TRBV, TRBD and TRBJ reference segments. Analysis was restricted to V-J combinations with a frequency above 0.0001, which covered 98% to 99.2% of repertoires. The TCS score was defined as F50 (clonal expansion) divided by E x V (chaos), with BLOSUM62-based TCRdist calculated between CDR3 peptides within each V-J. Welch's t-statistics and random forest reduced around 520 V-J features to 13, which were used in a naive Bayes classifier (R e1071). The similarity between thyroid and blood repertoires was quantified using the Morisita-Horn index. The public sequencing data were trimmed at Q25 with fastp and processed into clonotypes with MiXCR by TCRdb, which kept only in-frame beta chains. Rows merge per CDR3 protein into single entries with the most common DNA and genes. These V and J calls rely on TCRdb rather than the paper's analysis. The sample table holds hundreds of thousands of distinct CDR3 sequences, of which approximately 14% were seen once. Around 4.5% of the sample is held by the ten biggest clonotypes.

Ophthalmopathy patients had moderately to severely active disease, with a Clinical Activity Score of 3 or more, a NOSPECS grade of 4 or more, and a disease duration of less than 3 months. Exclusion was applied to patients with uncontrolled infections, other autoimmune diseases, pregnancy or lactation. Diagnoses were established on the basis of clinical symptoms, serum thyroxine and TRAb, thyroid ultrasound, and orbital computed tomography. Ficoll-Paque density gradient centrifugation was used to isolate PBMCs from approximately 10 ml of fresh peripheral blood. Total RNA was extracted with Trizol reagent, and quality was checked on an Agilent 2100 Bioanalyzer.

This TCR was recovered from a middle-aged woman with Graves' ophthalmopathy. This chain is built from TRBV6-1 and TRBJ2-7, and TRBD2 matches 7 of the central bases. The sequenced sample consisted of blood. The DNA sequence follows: TGTGCCAGCAGTACCCAACGGCTAGCGGACGAGCAGTACTTC. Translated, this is CASSTQRLADEQYF.